This is a list of T cell receptor beta chains from one sample in a study of STAT5B mutations in CD4+ large granular lymphocyte leukemia. TCRdb keeps only in-frame clones here, not all; method: immunoSEQ multiplex PCR. The sample has roughly 30,000 clones, roughly 72% seen once. The sequenced material came from CD4+ T cells from blood buffy coats. The receptors come from a human donor in good health. Both conserved end residues are part of each CDR3. Clone size, where shown, is once, few, many, or a class for clones that have expanded.

size	V	J	CDR3
-	TRBV9	TRBJ1-2	CASSVLGAWGYGYTF
-	TRBV5-1	TRBJ2-2	CASKPEIGRGHTGELFF
-	TRBV5-1	TRBJ1-2	CASSPLTGNYGYTF
-	TRBV4-3	TRBJ1-2	CASSQDRAASYGYTF
-	TRBV7-9	TRBJ2-7	CASSLAGEQYF
-	TRBV7-2	TRBJ1-4	CASSPPRGREEKLFF
-	TRBV5-1	TRBJ2-2	CASSSLRQGNTGELFF
-	TRBV19	TRBJ2-7	CASSMGTGAYEQYF
-	TRBV7-3	TRBJ2-1	CASSYRTGSYNEQFF
-	TRBV2	TRBJ1-1	CASSPGTGGWTEAFF
-	TRBV4-1	TRBJ2-5	CASRLAGQETQYF
-	TRBV2	TRBJ1-2	CASSDGANYGYTF
-	TRBV2	TRBJ2-5	CASRGTTKQETQYF
-	TRBV4-2	TRBJ2-3	CASSLRSTNAGMATDTQYF
-	TRBV6-5	TRBJ2-7	CASRARGGQHEQYF
-	TRBV28	TRBJ2-5	CASRTQGQQETQYF
-	TRBV7-9	TRBJ1-4	CASTPGVGALNEKLFF
few	TRBV9	TRBJ1-2	CASSVVAGGGGYTF
-	TRBV6-1	TRBJ1-1	CASRYGAVNTEAFF
few	TRBV19	TRBJ2-7	CASSIPRSSGTYYEQYF
once	TRBV9	TRBJ2-3	CASSVQDTDTQYF
once	TRBV7-6	TRBJ1-6	CASSLYGGFDSPLHF
-	TRBV5-6	TRBJ2-5	CASSYPGGRETQYF
few	TRBV19	TRBJ2-7	CATSPSFGRPYDEQYF
-	TRBV10-3	TRBJ1-4	CAIKEGPNEKLFF
-	TRBV7-2	TRBJ1-1	CASSLVARGGNTEAFF
few	TRBV11-2	TRBJ1-1	CASTSRGLTEAFF
few	TRBV9	TRBJ2-2	CASSVVGIGELFF
-	TRBV10-3	TRBJ1-2	CAISEGEGARDGYTF
few	TRBV2	TRBJ1-3	CASSELGSGNTIYF
few	TRBV19	TRBJ1-5	CASSMSPGSSQPQHF
-	TRBV7-7	TRBJ2-5	CASSRGTGGQETQYF
-	TRBV18	TRBJ1-3	CASSPRGEGGGNTIYF
-	TRBV7-9	TRBJ2-3	CASSRDRVDTQYF
-	TRBV19	TRBJ2-1	CASSPRHLSSYNEQFF
-	TRBV7-4	TRBJ1-3	CASSLVGGISGNTIYF